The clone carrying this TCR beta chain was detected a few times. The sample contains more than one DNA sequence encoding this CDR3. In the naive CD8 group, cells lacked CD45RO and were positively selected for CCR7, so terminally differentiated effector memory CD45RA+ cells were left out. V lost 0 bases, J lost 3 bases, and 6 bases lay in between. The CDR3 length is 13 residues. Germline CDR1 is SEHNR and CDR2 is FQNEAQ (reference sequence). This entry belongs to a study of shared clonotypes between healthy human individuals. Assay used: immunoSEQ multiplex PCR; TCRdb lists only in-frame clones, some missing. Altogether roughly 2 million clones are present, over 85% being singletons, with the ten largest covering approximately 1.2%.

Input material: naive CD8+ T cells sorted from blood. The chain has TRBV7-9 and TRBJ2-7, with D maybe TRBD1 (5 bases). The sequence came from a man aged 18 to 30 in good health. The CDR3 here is CASSLADSYEQYF. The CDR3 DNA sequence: TGTGCCAGCAGCTTAGCCGACAGCTACGAGCAGTACTTC.